The source of this T cell receptor (beta chain) is a study of OX40 agonist ivuxolimab in advanced cancers. Per germline, CDR1 SGHAT and CDR2 FQNNGV. The V gene lost 3 bases and the J gene lost 5 bases, with 8 bases spanning the gap. CDR3 length: 12 amino acids. The table came from immunoSEQ multiplex PCR; TCRdb's copy has only in-frame clones and leaves some out. Here the sample spans about 82,000 clones, about nine tenths being singletons. The rearrangement uses TRBV11-2 and TRBJ2-7; no firm D call. The sequence was obtained from an adult with an advanced solid tumor such as melanoma, head and neck, liver or kidney cancer. The sequences come from CD4+ or CD8+ T cells sorted from blood, collected in a trial of the OX40 agonist ivuxolimab. CDR3 nucleotide sequence: TGTGCCAGCAGCTTCGGTGCCCACGAGCAGTACTTC. It yields the protein CASSFGAHEQYF.